These T cell receptor beta chains were read from a single sample in a study of blood T cell repertoires in COVID-19. Some clones are missing from TCRdb's copy, which holds only in-frame ones; the method was immunoSEQ multiplex PCR. The sample lists more than 90,000 clones; around 85% were seen once. Sequencing was carried out using peripheral blood. These receptors came from an older woman with COVID-19, enrolled during active disease. CDR3s include the opening cysteine and the closing phenylalanine or tryptophan. Each record gives: clone size, D gene, J gene, V gene, CDR3 DNA, CDR3 protein. D genes are given only for firm matches. A row's size may be missing; if present it is once, few, many or a size class.

size: .; D: .; J: TRBJ1-6; V: TRBV5-1; DNA: TGCGCCAGCAGCTTGGCCCCAGGGACCTATAATTCACCCCTCCACTTT; CDR3: CASSLAPGTYNSPLHF
size: .; D: .; J: TRBJ1-2; V: TRBV12-3/TRBV12-4; DNA: TGTGCCAGCAGGGGACTCAATGGCTACACCTTC; CDR3: CASRGLNGYTF
size: .; D: .; J: TRBJ1-2; V: TRBV19; DNA: TGTGCCAGTAGCTTGGACAGCTACTATGGCTACACCTTC; CDR3: CASSLDSYYGYTF
size: .; D: TRBD2; J: TRBJ2-3; V: TRBV12-3/TRBV12-4; DNA: TGTGCCAGCAGTCCCGGGGGGAATACGCAGTATTTT; CDR3: CASSPGGNTQYF
size: once; D: TRBD1; J: TRBJ2-3; V: TRBV30; DNA: TGTGCCTGGAGCCTAGGGACAGCAAGCACAGATACGCAGTATTTT; CDR3: CAWSLGTASTDTQYF
size: .; D: .; J: TRBJ2-5; V: TRBV2; DNA: TGTGCCAGCAGTTCTAGCGAGGGGACCCAGTACTTC; CDR3: CASSSSEGTQYF
size: .; D: .; J: TRBJ2-4; V: TRBV3-1/TRBV3-2; DNA: TGTGCCAGCAGCCCGACAGCCTCGATCAAAAACATTCAGTACTTC; CDR3: CASSPTASIKNIQYF
size: .; D: TRBD2; J: TRBJ2-1; V: TRBV7-2; DNA: TGTGCCAGCAGCTTTAGCGGGGGGGCAGGTGAGCAGTTCTTC; CDR3: CASSFSGGAGEQFF
size: .; D: .; J: TRBJ1-3; V: TRBV19; DNA: TGTGCCAGTAGAGGGGCTACAGGCCAGAGCTCTGGAAACACCATATATTTT; CDR3: CASRGATGQSSGNTIYF
size: .; D: .; J: TRBJ1-4; V: TRBV12-3/TRBV12-4; DNA: TGTGCCAGCAGTTTAGACGGGAATGAAAAACTGTTTTTT; CDR3: CASSLDGNEKLFF
size: .; D: TRBD2; J: TRBJ2-5; V: TRBV5-6; DNA: TGTGCCACCCAACGAACTAGCGGGGTTTTTGAGACCCAGTACTTC; CDR3: CATQRTSGVFETQYF
size: .; D: TRBD1; J: TRBJ2-6; V: TRBV7-2; DNA: TGTGCCAGCAACGACAGGGACCCTGGGGCCAACGTCCTGACTTTC; CDR3: CASNDRDPGANVLTF
size: .; D: TRBD2; J: TRBJ2-1; V: TRBV27; DNA: TGTGCCAGCAGTTTTGCTAGCGGGGGGGCATACAATGAGCAGTTCTTC; CDR3: CASSFASGGAYNEQFF
size: .; D: TRBD1; J: TRBJ1-2; V: TRBV6-5; DNA: TGTGCCAGCAGTCCAACAGGGGACGGCTACACCTTC; CDR3: CASSPTGDGYTF
size: .; D: TRBD2; J: TRBJ2-1; V: TRBV5-1; DNA: TGCGCCAGCAGCTTCATGAGCGGGGCCGACAATGAGCAGTTCTTC; CDR3: CASSFMSGADNEQFF
size: .; D: .; J: TRBJ1-2; V: TRBV14; DNA: TGTGCCAGCAGCCTTGTAGGGGTCCGTGGCTACACCTTC; CDR3: CASSLVGVRGYTF
size: .; D: .; J: TRBJ1-3; V: TRBV5-8; DNA: TGTGCCAGCAGCTTGGAGGTTCGGAGGGACTCTGGAAACACCATATATTTT; CDR3: CASSLEVRRDSGNTIYF
size: .; D: TRBD2; J: TRBJ2-1; V: TRBV7-3; DNA: TGTGCCAGCAGCCCTAGCGGGGGCTCTTACAATGAGCAGTTCTTC; CDR3: CASSPSGGSYNEQFF
size: .; D: .; J: TRBJ2-1; V: TRBV12-3/TRBV12-4; DNA: TGTGCCAGCAGTCCCAACTTGTATGAGCAGTTCTTC; CDR3: CASSPNLYEQFF
size: .; D: .; J: TRBJ1-2; V: TRBV9; DNA: TGTGCCAGCAGCGCCATGCAGGGTAAGGATGGCTACACCTTC; CDR3: CASSAMQGKDGYTF
size: .; D: .; J: TRBJ1-2; V: TRBV4-1; DNA: TGCGCCAGCAGCCAAGACCCGACGGGAGTCGGTGGCTACACCTTC; CDR3: CASSQDPTGVGGYTF
size: .; D: .; J: TRBJ2-6; V: TRBV4-2; DNA: TGTGCCAGCAGCCTCGGGACTTTCCTCTCTGGGACCAACGTCCTGACTTTC; CDR3: CASSLGTFLSGTNVLTF
size: .; D: .; J: TRBJ2-5; V: TRBV15; DNA: TGTGCCACCAGCAGAGATCAGGGTTACCAAGAGACCCAGTACTTC; CDR3: CATSRDQGYQETQYF
size: .; D: TRBD1; J: TRBJ2-5; V: TRBV18; DNA: TGTGCCAGCTCACGGACAGGGAATCGGGAGACCCAGTACTTC; CDR3: CASSRTGNRETQYF